These 19 T cell receptor beta chains were sequenced from one sample in a study of T cells in Graves' hyperthyroidism and ophthalmopathy. The CDR3 regions of TCR beta were amplified from RNA transcripts. Primed by the HTBI set, a first-round RT-PCR was run on the TCR CDR3. TCRdb redid the calling of the multiplex PCR reads with MiXCR, one entry per CDR3 protein. The sample has hundreds of thousands of distinct CDR3 sequences, around 14% seen once. Sequenced input: blood. These receptors originate from a young woman with Graves' hyperthyroidism that later progressed to Graves' ophthalmopathy.

This clonotype has ten or more counts. The chain links TRBV4-1 to TRBJ2-7, with D possibly being TRBD1 (5 bases). The CDR3 is 16 amino acids. Germline CDR1 MGHRA, CDR2 YSYEKL. Trimming pared 0 bases from V and 4 bases from J, leaving 16 bases between. In DNA, the CDR3 is TGCGCCAGCAGCCAAGATGCAGGGATGACGGGTTACGAGCAGTACTTC. It is translated as CASSQDAGMTGYEQYF.

This clonotype has at least ten counts. The V call is TRBV19, the J call TRBJ1-2; perhaps TRBD1 as D (5 bases). The CDR3 is 14 residues long. V was trimmed by 5 bases and J by 7 bases, leaving 17 bases between them. Germline assignment: CDR1 LNHDA and CDR2 SQIVND (reference sequence). The CDR3 DNA follows: TGTGCCAGTAGTCGGGACGGCACCTCTTCTGGCTACACCTTC. It yields the protein CASSRDGTSSGYTF.

This clonotype came up many times. The chain links TRBV12-3 or TRBV12-4 to TRBJ1-1; D remains unclear. Trimming left V 3 bases short and J 6 bases short, with 14 bases between. The CDR3 extends over 14 amino acids. This chain's CDR3 is CASSFNNRAAEAFF. CDR3 bases: TGTGCCAGCAGTTTCAACAATCGAGCCGCTGAAGCTTTCTTT.

This clonotype occurred many times. Germline is not matched at one junction end, which may reflect a read error. CDR3 coding DNA: TGCAGTGCTCCCATCGGGACAACGAATGAAAAACTGTTTTTT. Its protein product is CSAPIGTTNEKLFF. The genes are TRBV20-1 and TRBJ1-4; possible D gene TRBD1, 6 bases. Germline V CDR1 and CDR2: DFQATT, SNEGSKA (reference sequence). CDR3 length equals 14 residues.

This clonotype was observed many times. This chain uses TRBV30 with TRBJ1-1, with D unresolved. This CDR3 comprises 13 residues. In germline, CDR1 is GTSNPN, CDR2 SVGIG (reference sequence). The V gene lost 5 bases and the J gene lost 1 base, with 11 bases spanning the gap. The DNA for the CDR3 is TGTGCCTGGGGAAAGGAGGCGAACACTGAAGCTTTCTTT. Translated, it gives CAWGKEANTEAFF.

This clonotype was counted only a few times. The gene calls are TRBV27 and TRBJ2-7; D is unresolved. The CDR3 consists of 13 residues. Germline V gene sequence: CDR1 MNHEY, CDR2 SMNVEV (reference sequence). Trimming removed 3 bases at V and 1 base at J, with 7 bases between. This chain's CDR3 is CASSFAPSYEQYF. The CDR3 DNA follows: TGTGCCAGCAGTTTTGCGCCTTCCTACGAGCAGTACTTC.

There are many counts of this clonotype. This chain uses TRBV11-2 with TRBJ2-4; possibly TRBD1 for D (6 bases). This CDR3 comprises 17 residues. Trimming pared 3 bases from V and 0 bases from J, leaving 15 bases between. CDR1 is SGHAT, CDR2 FQNNGV, per germline. For the CDR3, the DNA is TGTGCCAGCAGCTTGATACAGGGCGCTCTAGCCAAAAACATTCAGTACTTC. Translated: CASSLIQGALAKNIQYF.

This clonotype showed up many times. CDR3 nucleotides: TGTGCCAGCTCACCACAAGATCCCGCGGCAGATACGCAGTATTTT. This encodes CASSPQDPAADTQYF. V usage is TRBV18 and J usage is TRBJ2-3; D remains ambiguous. The germline gives CDR1 KGHSH, CDR2 LQKENI. The CDR3 is 15 amino acids. Between the trimmed V and J ends, which lost 1 base and 4 bases, there was a span of 12 bases.

This clonotype appeared many times. The chain combines TRBV30 with TRBJ1-2, with no clear D. The CDR3 is made up of 11 amino acids. V was shortened by 8 bases and J by 5 bases, with 12 bases between the two germline ends. Germline loops: CDR1 GTSNPN, CDR2 SVGIG (reference sequence). The CDR3 DNA reads TGTGCCGGAAGGACGGAGTATGGCTACACCTTC. Encoded protein: CAGRTEYGYTF.

The rearrangement uses TRBV30 and TRBJ1-2, with D maybe TRBD1 (6 bases). Germline lookup yields CDR1 GTSNPN and CDR2 SVGIG (reference sequence). There are 14 residues in the CDR3. V dropped 0 bases and J dropped 4 bases, with 12 bases sitting between them. CDR3 in amino acids: CAWSVLGAPYGYTF. The CDR3 DNA sequence: TGTGCCTGGAGTGTTCTGGGGGCGCCCTATGGCTACACCTTC. Using reference TRBV30 and TRBJ1-2 for the parts outside the CDR3, the full variable domain is SQTIHQWPATLVQPVGSPLSLECTVEGTSNPNLYWYRQAAGRGLQLLFYSVGIGQISSEVPQNLSASRPQDRQFILSSKKLLLSDSGFYLCAWSVLGAPYGYTFGSGTRLTVV.

There are a few counts of this clonotype. The chain links TRBV5-5 to TRBJ2-7; TRBD1 matches 8 bases. J gave up 5 bases and V 4 bases, and 8 bases lay outside the gene matches. CDR1 and CDR2 (germline): SGHKS, YYEKEE (reference sequence). The CDR3 is 14 residues long. This CDR3 is CASSTLPTGDEQYF. The CDR3 DNA sequence: TGTGCCAGCAGCACACTCCCGACAGGGGACGAGCAGTACTTC.

This clonotype was observed at least ten times. V gene TRBV6-5 combines with J gene TRBJ1-1; D possibly corresponds to TRBD1 (5 bases). Germline CDR1 and CDR2: MNHEY and SVGAGI. The CDR3 runs to 15 residues. V lost 2 bases and J lost 1, with 11 bases in between. The CDR3 nucleotides are TGTGCCAGCAGTTACGGGGCAGGACGGAACACTGAAGCTTTCTTT. This sequence encodes CASSYGAGRNTEAFF.

This clonotype showed up just once. This chain uses TRBV12-3 or TRBV12-4 with TRBJ2-5, with TRBD1 as a possible D gene (5 bases). Trimming took off 2 bases at V and 5 bases at J, with 12 bases between the two ends. The CDR3 sequence is 14 residues long. This CDR3 is CASSLIQGSETQYF. In DNA form, the CDR3 reads TGTGCCAGCAGTTTAATCCAGGGATCGGAGACCCAGTACTTC.

In this sample, this clonotype turned up many times. V is TRBV5-1 and J is TRBJ2-3; TRBD2 might be the D (6 bases). The CDR3 sequence is 15 residues long. Germline V gene data show CDR1 as SGHRS and CDR2 as YFSETQ. Deletions cut 6 bases from V and 3 bases from J, with 17 bases between. The CDR3 reads CASTSGLPLTDTQYF. The CDR3 DNA is TGCGCCAGCACTTCGGGACTTCCGCTTACAGATACGCAGTATTTT. The full variable domain, rest sourced from reference TRBV5-1 and TRBJ2-3, is KAGVTQTPRYLIKTRGQQVTLSCSPISGHRSVSWYQQTPGQGLQFLFEYFSETQRNKGNFPGRFSGRQFSNSRSEMNVSTLELGDSALYLCASTSGLPLTDTQYFGPGTRLTVL.

This clonotype was seen repeatedly, ten times or more. The J gene is TRBJ1-2, the V gene TRBV28; no reliable D call. The CDR3 is 14 amino acids. V shed 5 bases and J shed 4 bases, with 14 bases lying between them. The V gene's germline CDR1 is MDHEN and CDR2 SYDVKM. CDR3 in DNA: TGTGCCAGCAGTATATCGCCCACGTCCTATGGCTACACCTTC. Translating it yields CASSISPTSYGYTF.

This clonotype was seen a few times. V is TRBV7-3 and J is TRBJ2-1; the match to TRBD2 covers 14 bases. The CDR3 length is 16 residues. V was clipped by 5 bases and J by 10 bases; unmatched bases: 10. Per the germline V gene, CDR1 is SGHTA and CDR2 is FQGTGA. In DNA form, the CDR3 reads TGTGCCAGCAGCGTGACCGGGACTAGCGGGAGTCGAGAGCAGTTCTTC. Its protein is CASSVTGTSGSREQFF.

Ten or more counts support this clonotype. The rearrangement links TRBV2 to TRBJ1-5; D not certain. V gave up 8 bases and J gave up 0 bases, with 23 bases separating them. The germline V gene encodes CDR1 SNHLY and CDR2 FYNNEI. This CDR3 contains 18 residues. In nucleotides, the CDR3 is TGTGCCAGCTCTAGGGTCATCGCTCAACCTTATAGCAATCAGCCCCAGCATTTT. It encodes CASSRVIAQPYSNQPQHF.

The rearrangement uses TRBV20-1 and TRBJ2-7; 8 bases line up with TRBD2. V dropped 4 bases and J dropped 2; count of bases not matched to a gene: 7. Germline values: CDR1 DFQATT, CDR2 SNEGSKA (reference sequence). There are 14 residues in the CDR3. The CDR3 sequence is CSATTSGDPYEQYF. In DNA form, the CDR3 reads TGCAGTGCTACAACTAGCGGAGATCCCTACGAGCAGTACTTC.

On this clonotype: This may arise from a read error, as a much more abundant clone is one base away. The genes are TRBV15 and TRBJ2-5; 7 nucleotides line up with TRBD2. Per the germline V gene, CDR1 is LNHNV and CDR2 is YYDKDF (reference sequence). This CDR3 is 15 amino acids long. CDR3 sequence reads: CATRHTSANQETQHF. The CDR3 DNA sequence: TGTGCCACCAGACATACTAGCGCCAACCAAGAGACCCAGCACTTC.